This T cell receptor (beta chain) originates from a study of circulating and synovial CD4+ cells in juvenile arthritis. Findings and caveats of the study: Circulating pathogenic-like lymphocytes shared a substantially higher fraction of CDR3 sequences with synovium than bulk blood. Measured synovium overlap likely understates the true shared repertoire.

Per germline, CDR1 LGHNA and CDR2 YSLEER. The CDR3 spans 14 residues. Trimming took 3 bases from V and 5 from J, leaving 13 bases between them. As to this clone: Its antigen is not identified.

Repertoires were generated with immunoSEQ multiplex PCR, while TCRdb's copy carries only in-frame clones and drops some. The table has 30,000 to 40,000 clones, just under 97% seen once; the top ten hold less than 0.2%. Sample: CD4+ T cells from blood. This receptor was obtained from a human donor with juvenile idiopathic arthritis. The chain uses TRBV4-3 and TRBJ1-1; D perhaps matches TRBD1 (6 bases). CDR3 coding DNA: TGCGCCAGCAGCCACCAGTCAGGGGATACTGAAGCTTTCTTT. Protein product: CASSHQSGDTEAFF.